A few counts support the clone carrying this T cell receptor (beta chain). Its cognate antigen is unknown. CDR3 length: 15 residues. Germline assignment: CDR1 MGHRA and CDR2 YSYEKL. Trimming cost V 0 bases and J 7 bases, with 14 bases left between them. These data are taken from a study of CD8 T cells in ankylosing spondylitis. Study findings and constraints: The disease-linked clones had a CD8+ phenotype and low blood frequencies. Blood from ankylosing spondylitis patients appeared to carry a characteristic roughly 8-variant TCR beta motif. Significant enrichment of disease-linked clones was reported in matched ankylosing spondylitis synovial fluid.

TCRdb used MiXCR to reprocess the 5' RACE reads, holding one entry per CDR3 protein. The sample holds 300,000 to 400,000 distinct CDR3 sequences, 20% seen once. Source material: blood, either unsorted or a sorted T cell fraction (not recorded which). The J gene is TRBJ2-3, the V gene TRBV4-1, with D unresolved. The sequence derives from a male donor with ankylosing spondylitis or in good health (not recorded which). Written as DNA, the CDR3 is TGCGCCAGCAGCCAAGATGTGCCCGTCGGCCATACGCAGTATTTT. Translation: CASSQDVPVGHTQYF.